This T cell receptor beta chain is drawn from a study of identifying expanded T cells in peripheral blood. Repertoires were generated with immunoSEQ multiplex PCR, while TCRdb's copy carries only in-frame clones and drops some. The repertoire has more than 85,000 clones, 70% to 90% of them found once; the top ten carry over 12%. The sequence was obtained from a person aged 18 to 70 in good health. Sequenced material: blood.

The CDR3 DNA is TGCGCCAGCAGTCAATCGAGTCGCTCACCCGGGAACGGCGCTGGAAACACCATATATTTT. Translated: CASSQSSRSPGNGAGNTIYF. This chain uses TRBV23-1 with TRBJ1-3; D gene unclear. TRBV23-1 is noted as an ORF with a role that remains uncertain. Trimming left V 0 bases short and J 2 bases short, with 23 bases between. This CDR3 is 20 amino acids long.